This T cell receptor (beta chain) was identified in a study of cytomegalovirus exposure and HLA in healthy donors. Across the study: A prior study identified 120 million or so unique TCR beta sequences from 190 million or so T cells.

PCR primers comprised 60 Vbeta and 13 Jbeta primers. Measured with immunoSEQ multiplex PCR; TCRdb has only the in-frame clones, and not every one. In the table there are over 200,000 clones, almost 80% of which are singletons. Regarding this clone: Its antigen is not identified.

Study observations and caveats: Later, an analysis found that common viral pathogens appeared to be linked with several of the most significant clusters. Among the sequence variants, a highly shared cluster was likely an artifact of sequencing.

Germline V CDR1 and CDR2: MRHNA, SNTAGT. V was clipped by 4 bases and J by 0 bases, with 14 bases between them. The CDR3 extends over 16 amino acids. Sequencing was performed on PBMCs. The receptor was derived from a male donor in good health and CMV-seronegative. This chain links TRBV6-4 with TRBJ2-3, with D possibly matching TRBD1 (5 bases). CDR3 residues: CASSATGYTSTDTQYF. The DNA for the CDR3 is TGTGCCAGCAGTGCCACAGGCTACACTAGCACAGATACGCAGTATTTT.